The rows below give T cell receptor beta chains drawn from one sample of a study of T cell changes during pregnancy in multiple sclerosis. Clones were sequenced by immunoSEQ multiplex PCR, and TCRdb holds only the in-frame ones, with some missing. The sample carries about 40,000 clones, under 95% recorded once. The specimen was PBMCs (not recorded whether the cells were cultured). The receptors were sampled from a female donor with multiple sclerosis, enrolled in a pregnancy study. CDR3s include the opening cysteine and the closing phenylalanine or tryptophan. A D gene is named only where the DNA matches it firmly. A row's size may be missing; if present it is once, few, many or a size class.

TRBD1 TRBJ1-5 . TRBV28 TGTGCCAGCGGTCGGGCAGGGGGATATACTGGCAATCAGCCCCAGCATTTT CASGRAGGYTGNQPQHF
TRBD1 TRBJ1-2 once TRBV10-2 TGCGCCAGCAGTGAACAGGGACAGGGGGGGTATGGCTACACCTTC CASSEQGQGGYGYTF
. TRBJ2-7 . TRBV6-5 TGTGCCAGCAGCTCCTCGTTGGGCGCCTACGAGCAGTACTTC CASSSSLGAYEQYF
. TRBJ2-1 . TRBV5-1 TGCGCCAGCAGAGAATCTAGCTCCTACAATGAGCAGTTCTTC CASRESSSYNEQFF
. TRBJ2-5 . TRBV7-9 TGTGCCAGCAGCTTAGGAGGAACAGGCCAAGAGACCCAGTACTTC CASSLGGTGQETQYF
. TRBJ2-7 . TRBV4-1 TGCGCCAGCAGCCCCGGACAGACTCGATACGAGCAGTACTTC CASSPGQTRYEQYF
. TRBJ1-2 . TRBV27 TGTGCCAGCCGGAAGACAGACGAGCTAGGCTACACCTTC CASRKTDELGYTF
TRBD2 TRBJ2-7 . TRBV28 TGTGCCAGCAGTTCCGGGACTAGCGGGAGCTACGAGCAGTACTTC CASSSGTSGSYEQYF
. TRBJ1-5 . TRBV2 TGTGCCAGCAGTGAAAGGCAGGGGAACCAGCCCCAGCATTTT CASSERQGNQPQHF
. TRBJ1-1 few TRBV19 TGTGCCAGTAGTCCGAACTCTTTGAACACTGAAGCTTTCTTT CASSPNSLNTEAFF
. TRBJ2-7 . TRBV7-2 TGTGCCAGCAGCTTATATTCCTACGAGCAGTACTTC CASSLYSYEQYF